This T cell receptor (beta chain) was observed in a study of spatial heterogeneity in lung cancer. Time point: sample taken at primary tumor resection. Sequencing covered unsorted whole RNA taken from tumor, nontumor lung or frozen PBMC. Germline V gene sequence: CDR1 SGDLS, CDR2 YYNGEE. This CDR3 comprises 15 residues. The trim removed 4 bases at V and 1 base at J, leaving 8 bases unmatched. The sample holds many counts of this clonotype. Its antigen is not known. Every TCR cDNA molecule bore a unique molecular identifier. A single record per CDR3 protein comes from TCRdb applying MiXCR to the 5' RACE reads. Of around 10,000 distinct CDR3 sequences listed, about 6% are singletons. Study conclusions and caveats: Intratumoral expanded alpha and beta TCR counts were found to track tumor mutation counts.

This TCR was recovered from a female donor with early-stage non-small cell lung cancer. This specimen was lung tumor tissue, taken at surgery. This chain connects TRBV9 to TRBJ2-7; TRBD2 agrees at 7 bases. CDR3 residues: CASSRSGLLSYEQYF. CDR3 nucleotides: TGTGCCAGCAGCCGTAGCGGGTTATTATCCTACGAGCAGTACTTC.